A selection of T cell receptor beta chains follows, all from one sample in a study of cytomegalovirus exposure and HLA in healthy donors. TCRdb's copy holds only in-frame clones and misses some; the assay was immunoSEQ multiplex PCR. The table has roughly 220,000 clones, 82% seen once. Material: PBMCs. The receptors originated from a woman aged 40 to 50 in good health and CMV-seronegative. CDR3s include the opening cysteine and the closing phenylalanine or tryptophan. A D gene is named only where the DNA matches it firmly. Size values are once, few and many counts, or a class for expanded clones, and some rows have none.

CASSPDRGLAPYGYTF TGTGCCAGCAGTCCGGACAGGGGGCTGGCCCCCTATGGCTACACCTTC TRBV2 . TRBJ1-2 TRBD1
CAWSVLSGGYTDTQYF TGTGCCTGGAGTGTACTTTCGGGGGGGTACACAGATACGCAGTATTTT TRBV30 . TRBJ2-3 TRBD2
CASSRNMNTEAFF TGTGCCAGCAGTCGAAACATGAACACTGAAGCTTTCTTT TRBV7-6 . TRBJ1-1 .
CSAGDRVGQYF TGCAGTGCCGGGGACAGGGTAGGGCAGTACTTC TRBV20-1 . TRBJ2-7 TRBD1
CASSPIGGRAYGYTF TGTGCCAGCTCACCAATAGGGGGCCGGGCCTATGGCTACACCTTC TRBV18 . TRBJ1-2 TRBD1
CASSAGLIQETQYF TGTGCCAGCAGCGCAGGACTGATCCAAGAGACCCAGTACTTC TRBV5-6 once TRBJ2-5 .
CASSSSQGGYEQYF TGTGCCAGCAGCTCTAGCCAGGGAGGCTACGAGCAGTACTTC TRBV7-8 . TRBJ2-7 .
CASSTGANTEAFF TGTGCCAGCAGCACAGGGGCGAACACTGAAGCTTTCTTT TRBV7-3 once TRBJ1-1 TRBD1
CASSRAGQNTGELFF TGTGCCAGCTCACGAGCGGGACAGAACACCGGGGAGCTGTTTTTT TRBV18 . TRBJ2-2 .
CAISGTSGSPYNEQFF TGTGCCATCAGCGGGACTAGCGGGAGTCCCTACAATGAGCAGTTCTTC TRBV10-3 . TRBJ2-1 TRBD2
CASSPGGRSTDTQYF TGCGCCAGCAGCCCCGGAGGGAGGAGCACAGATACGCAGTATTTT TRBV5-1 . TRBJ2-3 .
CATSRAGSNTGELFF TGTGCCACCAGCAGAGCGGGATCGAACACCGGGGAGCTGTTTTTT TRBV15 . TRBJ2-2 .
CSSRGSTEAFF TGTTCCAGCAGGGGGAGCACTGAAGCTTTCTTT TRBV7-9 . TRBJ1-1 TRBD1
CASSLAGTGASDTQYF TGTGCCAGCAGCTTGGCCGGGACAGGGGCCTCAGATACGCAGTATTTT TRBV5-4 . TRBJ2-3 TRBD1